This T cell receptor beta chain was sequenced in a study of shared clonotypes between healthy human individuals. Negatively enriched CD4+ T cells were divided by CD45RA into naive and memory. The study, taken as a whole, reports: Roughly 4.6% of naive CD4 clonotypes were common to four donors. In the sorted subsets, rarefaction showed sequencing was incomplete despite large depth. What naive subsets generally showed was a larger estimated richness than memory subsets showed.

The V segment lost 5 bases and the J segment 2 bases; nucleotides outside the gene matches: 9. Germline lookup yields CDR1 SGHAT and CDR2 FQNNGV. This CDR3 is 15 amino acids long. Remarks on this clone: Its target is unknown.

Assay used: immunoSEQ multiplex PCR; TCRdb lists only in-frame clones, some missing. The data contain millions of clones, 90% to 95% of them singletons. This chain uses TRBV11-2 with TRBJ2-7; 7 positions agree with TRBD2. The sequence was obtained from a man aged 18 to 30 in good health. What was sequenced was naive CD4+ T cells sorted from blood. The subset here: CD45RA+ positively selected. CDR3 nucleotide sequence: TGTGCCAGCAGCCCCGAGGCAGGACTAGCCTACGAGCAGTACTTC. It specifies CASSPEAGLAYEQYF.